This T cell receptor beta chain was documented in a study of T cell responses to AZD1222 COVID-19 vaccine. Study-level background: Pooling of second doses given at about 4 or about 12 weeks was done.

Produced via immunoSEQ multiplex PCR; TCRdb's table is partial and in-frame only. The data hold around 77,000 clones, with roughly 84% observed a single time. Trimming took 10 bases from V and 3 from J; bases not matched to a gene: 6. The CDR3 is 13 amino acids. The study's findings and limits: The number of AZD1222 recipients seropositive at baseline was only 5 to 7. Sampled repertoires all dated from after the peak T cell response. Clonal diversity was possibly underestimated; the donors were predominantly white British and more often female.

Note on this clone: Its specificity is not known.

The source is an adult in good health. The starting material was peripheral blood, obtained on day 0 of AZD1222 vaccination. This chain uses TRBV12-3 or TRBV12-4 with TRBJ1-1, with 9 bases matching TRBD1. The CDR3 loop is CATQQGAHTEAFF. DNA for the CDR3: TGTGCCACCCAACAGGGGGCCCACACTGAAGCTTTCTTT.